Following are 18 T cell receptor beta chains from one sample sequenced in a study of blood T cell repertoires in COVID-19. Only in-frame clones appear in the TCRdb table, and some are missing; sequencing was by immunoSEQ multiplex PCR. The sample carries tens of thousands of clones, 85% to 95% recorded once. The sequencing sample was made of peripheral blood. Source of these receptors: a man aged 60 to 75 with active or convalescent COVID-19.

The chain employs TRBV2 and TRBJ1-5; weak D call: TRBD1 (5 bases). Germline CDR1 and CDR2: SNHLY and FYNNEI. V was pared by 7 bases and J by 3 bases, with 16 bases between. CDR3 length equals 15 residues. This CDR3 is CASMRGLPFNQPQHF. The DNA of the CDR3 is TGTGCCAGCATGCGGGGCCTCCCTTTCAATCAGCCCCAGCATTTT.

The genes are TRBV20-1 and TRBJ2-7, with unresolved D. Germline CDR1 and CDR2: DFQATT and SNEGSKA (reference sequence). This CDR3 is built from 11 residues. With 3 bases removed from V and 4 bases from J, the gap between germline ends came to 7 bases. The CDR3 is CSASSGYEQYF. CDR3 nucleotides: TGCAGTGCTAGTTCGGGTTACGAGCAGTACTTC.

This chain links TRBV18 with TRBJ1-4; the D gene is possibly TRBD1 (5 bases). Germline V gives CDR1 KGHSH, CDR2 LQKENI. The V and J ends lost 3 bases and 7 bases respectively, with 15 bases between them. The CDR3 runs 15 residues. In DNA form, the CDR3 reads TGTGCCAGCTCACCCCAGGGAACTCCTAGTGAAAAACTGTTTTTT. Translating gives CASSPQGTPSEKLFF.

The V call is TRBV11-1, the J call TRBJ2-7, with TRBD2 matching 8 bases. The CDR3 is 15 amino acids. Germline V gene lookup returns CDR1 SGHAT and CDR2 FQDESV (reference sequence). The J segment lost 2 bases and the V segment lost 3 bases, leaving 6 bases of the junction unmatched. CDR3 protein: CASSFKRGLTYEQYF. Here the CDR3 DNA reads TGTGCCAGCAGCTTTAAGCGGGGGCTGACCTACGAGCAGTACTTC.

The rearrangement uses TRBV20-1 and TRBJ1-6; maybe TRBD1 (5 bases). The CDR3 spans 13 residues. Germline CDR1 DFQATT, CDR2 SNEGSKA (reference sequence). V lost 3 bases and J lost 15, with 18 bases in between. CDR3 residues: CSASSRGYVGLHF. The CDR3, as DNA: TGCAGTGCTAGTTCTCGGGGGTACGTGGGCCTCCACTTT.

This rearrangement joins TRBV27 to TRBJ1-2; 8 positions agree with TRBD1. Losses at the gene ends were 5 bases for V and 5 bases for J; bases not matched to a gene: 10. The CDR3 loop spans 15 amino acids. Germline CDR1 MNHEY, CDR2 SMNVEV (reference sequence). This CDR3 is CASSPGQGALYGYTF. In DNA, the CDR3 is TGTGCCAGCAGTCCCGGCCAGGGGGCGCTTTATGGCTACACCTTC.

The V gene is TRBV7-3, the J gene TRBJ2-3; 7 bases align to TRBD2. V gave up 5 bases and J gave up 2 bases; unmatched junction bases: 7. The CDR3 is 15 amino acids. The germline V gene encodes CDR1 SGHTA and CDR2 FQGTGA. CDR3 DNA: TGTGCCAGCAGCACCCTCGGGGGGACCACAGATACGCAGTATTTT. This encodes CASSTLGGTTDTQYF. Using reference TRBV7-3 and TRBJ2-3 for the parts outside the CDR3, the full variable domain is GAGVSQTPSNKVTEKGKYVELRCDPISGHTALYWYRQSLGQGPEFLIYFQGTGAADDSGLPNDRFFAVRPEGSVSTLKIQRTERGDSAVYLCASSTLGGTTDTQYFGPGTRLTVL.

The CDR3 DNA sequence: TGTGCCAGCAGCTTGGGTGGGACAGGGGATGGCTACACCTTC. It encodes CASSLGGTGDGYTF. This rearrangement joins TRBV5-4 to TRBJ1-2; 10 bases fit TRBD1. Looked up from germline, CDR1 is SGHNT and CDR2 is YYREEE (reference sequence). This CDR3 has 14 amino acids. V shed 0 bases, J shed 6 bases, and the junction held 2 bases outside the gene matches.

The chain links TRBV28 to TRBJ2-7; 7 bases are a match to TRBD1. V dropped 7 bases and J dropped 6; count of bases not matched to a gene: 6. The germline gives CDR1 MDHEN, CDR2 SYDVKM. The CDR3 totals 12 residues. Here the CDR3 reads CASKITGVEQYF. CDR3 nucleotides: TGTGCCAGCAAGATCACAGGGGTCGAGCAGTACTTC.

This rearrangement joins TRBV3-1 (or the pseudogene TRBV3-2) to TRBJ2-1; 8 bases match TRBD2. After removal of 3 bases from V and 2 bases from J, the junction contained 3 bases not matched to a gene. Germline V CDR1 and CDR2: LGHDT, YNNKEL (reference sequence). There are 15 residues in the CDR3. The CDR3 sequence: CASSHTGGPYNEQFF. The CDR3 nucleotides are TGTGCCAGCAGCCATACGGGGGGGCCCTACAATGAGCAGTTCTTC.

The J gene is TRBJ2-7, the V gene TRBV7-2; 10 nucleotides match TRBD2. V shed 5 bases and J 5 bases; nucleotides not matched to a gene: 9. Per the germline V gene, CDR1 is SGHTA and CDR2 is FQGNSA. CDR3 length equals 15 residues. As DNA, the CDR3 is TGTGCCAGCAGCCCCCAAGCGGGAGGGCCGAACGAGCAGTACTTC. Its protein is CASSPQAGGPNEQYF. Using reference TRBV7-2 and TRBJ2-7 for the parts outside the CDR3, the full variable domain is GAGVSQSPSNKVTEKGKDVELRCDPISGHTALYWYRQSLGQGLEFLIYFQGNSAPDKSGLPSDRFSAERTGGSVSTLTIQRTQQEDSAVYLCASSPQAGGPNEQYFGPGTRLTVT.

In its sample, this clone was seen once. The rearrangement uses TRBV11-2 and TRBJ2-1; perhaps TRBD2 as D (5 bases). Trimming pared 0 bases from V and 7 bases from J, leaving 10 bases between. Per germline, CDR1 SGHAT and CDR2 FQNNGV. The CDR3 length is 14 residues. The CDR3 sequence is CASSLEAGWNEQFF. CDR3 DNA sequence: TGTGCCAGCAGCTTAGAGGCGGGTTGGAATGAGCAGTTCTTC.

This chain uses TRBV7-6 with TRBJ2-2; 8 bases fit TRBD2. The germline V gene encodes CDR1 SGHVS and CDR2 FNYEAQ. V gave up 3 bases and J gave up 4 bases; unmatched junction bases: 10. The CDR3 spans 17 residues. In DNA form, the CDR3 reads TGTGCCAGCAGCTTGGGCACGACTAGCGATGGCACCGGGGAGCTGTTTTTT. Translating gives CASSLGTTSDGTGELFF.

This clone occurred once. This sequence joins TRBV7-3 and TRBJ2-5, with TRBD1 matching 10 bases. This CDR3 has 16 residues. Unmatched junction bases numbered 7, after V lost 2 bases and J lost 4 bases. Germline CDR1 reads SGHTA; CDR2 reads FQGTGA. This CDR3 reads CASSLSRDRGGETQYF. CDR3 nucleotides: TGTGCCAGCAGCTTATCCCGGGACAGGGGAGGAGAGACCCAGTACTTC.

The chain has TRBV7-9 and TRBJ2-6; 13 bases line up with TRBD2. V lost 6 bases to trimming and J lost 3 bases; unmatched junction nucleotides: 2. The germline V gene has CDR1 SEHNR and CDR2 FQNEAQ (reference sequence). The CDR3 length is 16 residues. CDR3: CASRLAGGVGANVLTF. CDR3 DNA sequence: TGTGCCAGCAGACTAGCGGGAGGGGTTGGGGCCAACGTCCTGACTTTC.

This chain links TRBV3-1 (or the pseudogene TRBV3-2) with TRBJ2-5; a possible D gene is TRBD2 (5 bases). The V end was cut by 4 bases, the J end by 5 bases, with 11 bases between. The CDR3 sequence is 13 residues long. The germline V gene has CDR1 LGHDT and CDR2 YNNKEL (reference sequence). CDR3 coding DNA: TGTGCCAGCAGCCCTCGGACTGGTGAGACCCAGTACTTC. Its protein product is CASSPRTGETQYF.

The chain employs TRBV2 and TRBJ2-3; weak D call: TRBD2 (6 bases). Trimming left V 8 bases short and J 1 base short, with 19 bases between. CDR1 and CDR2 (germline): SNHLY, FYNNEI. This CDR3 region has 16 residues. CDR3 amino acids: CASPEGWRDRTDTQYF. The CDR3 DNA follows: TGTGCCAGCCCGGAGGGGTGGCGGGATCGCACAGATACGCAGTATTTT.

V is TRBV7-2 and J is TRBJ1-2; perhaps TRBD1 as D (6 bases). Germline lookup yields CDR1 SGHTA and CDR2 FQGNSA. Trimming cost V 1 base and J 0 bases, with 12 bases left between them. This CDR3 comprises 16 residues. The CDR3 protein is CASSLGVRGSNYGYTF. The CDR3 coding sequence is TGTGCCAGCAGCTTAGGGGTCAGGGGCTCTAACTATGGCTACACCTTC.